These T cell receptor beta chains were read from a single sample in a study of blood T cell repertoires in COVID-19. Measured with immunoSEQ multiplex PCR; TCRdb has only the in-frame clones, and not every one. The data contain roughly 70,000 clones, 90% of them singletons. Sequencing used peripheral blood. Receptors originate from a human donor in a cohort sampled during active COVID-19. CDR3s leave out the opening cysteine and the closing phenylalanine or tryptophan. Fields, in order: V gene, D gene, clone size, J gene, CDR3 protein. A D gene is named only where the DNA matches it firmly. Rows may omit the clone size; those that give it use once, few, many or a size class.

v_call: TRBV2; d_call: -; clone_size: medium-sized; j_call: TRBJ1-6; cdr3_aa: ASSEDTTANSPLH
v_call: TRBV28; d_call: -; clone_size: -; j_call: TRBJ2-7; cdr3_aa: ASSLGLKPYEQY
v_call: TRBV6-5; d_call: -; clone_size: -; j_call: TRBJ2-5; cdr3_aa: ASSYAAVQETQY
v_call: TRBV19; d_call: -; clone_size: -; j_call: TRBJ1-1; cdr3_aa: ATEPGTLNTEAF
v_call: TRBV5-1; d_call: -; clone_size: -; j_call: TRBJ2-5; cdr3_aa: ASSLYGQETQY
v_call: TRBV18; d_call: -; clone_size: -; j_call: TRBJ1-1; cdr3_aa: ASSPTGVNGAF
v_call: TRBV28; d_call: -; clone_size: once; j_call: TRBJ2-2; cdr3_aa: AYGLSGTGELF
v_call: TRBV11-2; d_call: -; clone_size: -; j_call: TRBJ1-1; cdr3_aa: ASSYQGTDTEAF
v_call: TRBV7-8; d_call: TRBD2; clone_size: -; j_call: TRBJ2-7; cdr3_aa: ASSLGRGGAYEQY
v_call: TRBV29-1; d_call: TRBD1; clone_size: -; j_call: TRBJ1-3; cdr3_aa: SGKTGGRNTIY
v_call: TRBV6-1; d_call: TRBD2; clone_size: -; j_call: TRBJ2-5; cdr3_aa: ASSERTSGGSRETQY
v_call: TRBV5-5; d_call: TRBD1; clone_size: once; j_call: TRBJ1-5; cdr3_aa: ASSPTGGDQPQH
v_call: TRBV18; d_call: TRBD1; clone_size: -; j_call: TRBJ1-3; cdr3_aa: ASSPPGTASGNTIY
v_call: TRBV7-9; d_call: -; clone_size: few; j_call: TRBJ1-6; cdr3_aa: ASENRAKGSPLH
v_call: TRBV7-2; d_call: TRBD1; clone_size: -; j_call: TRBJ2-7; cdr3_aa: ASSLAAGGYEQY
v_call: TRBV6-5; d_call: TRBD1; clone_size: -; j_call: TRBJ2-3; cdr3_aa: ATTRDRGQDTQY
v_call: TRBV11-2; d_call: TRBD2; clone_size: few; j_call: TRBJ2-1; cdr3_aa: ASSPLAGRYNEQF
v_call: TRBV28; d_call: -; clone_size: -; j_call: TRBJ2-7; cdr3_aa: ASSLSRYEQY
v_call: TRBV2; d_call: TRBD1; clone_size: -; j_call: TRBJ1-6; cdr3_aa: ASRGQGAAESPLH
v_call: TRBV6-5; d_call: -; clone_size: -; j_call: TRBJ2-3; cdr3_aa: ASSSGGPSTDTQY
v_call: TRBV27; d_call: -; clone_size: -; j_call: TRBJ1-1; cdr3_aa: ASRPPPGSRGHTEAF
v_call: TRBV9; d_call: TRBD1; clone_size: -; j_call: TRBJ2-2; cdr3_aa: ASSQRQGALSGELF
v_call: TRBV29-1; d_call: TRBD1; clone_size: -; j_call: TRBJ2-7; cdr3_aa: SVVTGTGFYEQY
v_call: TRBV5-4; d_call: TRBD1; clone_size: -; j_call: TRBJ1-2; cdr3_aa: ASSLGVTGQAYGYT